The T cell receptor beta chain under discussion was sequenced for a study of OX40 agonist ivuxolimab in advanced cancers. Study-wide context: With ivuxolimab, an agonistic anti-OX40 (CD134) antibody, patients were treated. Hepatocellular carcinoma, melanoma, renal cell or head and neck cancer affected the dose-escalation patients. Study-wide results and caveats: A proportion of nonresponders additionally exhibited low normalized T-cell clonal expansion. Mean expanded clone counts were higher in CD8+ than CD4+ T cells.

Per germline, CDR1 SQVTM and CDR2 ANQGSEA. Trimming removed 4 bases from V and 7 bases from J; junction bases left unmatched: 6. This CDR3 is 12 amino acids long. About this clone: Its target is not known.

Sequencing was performed with immunoSEQ multiplex PCR; in TCRdb, only in-frame clones are kept and a portion is missing. Of tens of thousands of clones listed, approximately 83% were seen once; the top ten hold 0.35% to 0.45%. The sequence came from an adult with an advanced solid tumor such as melanoma, head and neck, liver or kidney cancer. The sample was CD4+ or CD8+ T cells sorted from blood, taken in a trial of the OX40 agonist ivuxolimab. The rearrangement joins TRBV29-1 to TRBJ2-5; 7 positions agree with TRBD1. CDR3 loop: CSVGQGWVTQYF. In nucleotides, the CDR3 is TGCAGCGTTGGACAGGGTTGGGTGACCCAGTACTTC.